The T cell receptor beta chain under discussion was sequenced for a study of T cell responses to AZD1222 COVID-19 vaccine. Germline values: CDR1 MDHEN, CDR2 SYDVKM. CDR3 length: 13 residues. The V end lost 3 bases, the J end lost 3 bases, and 7 bases lay between the germline ends. Generated by immunoSEQ multiplex PCR, the TCRdb table keeps only in-frame clones and is missing some. The sample carries roughly 180,000 clones, 87% recorded once. The receptor comes from an adult in good health. The rearrangement links TRBV28 to TRBJ2-3; no clear D. Sample: peripheral blood, taken on day 0 of MenACWY control vaccination. CDR3 loop: CASSFLITDTQYF. Written as DNA, the CDR3 is TGTGCCAGCAGTTTCCTGATTACAGATACGCAGTATTTT. The variable domain in full, completed from reference TRBV28 and TRBJ2-3, reads DVKVTQSSRYLVKRTGEKVFLECVQDMDHENMFWYRQDPGLGLRLIYFSYDVKMKEKGDIPEGYSVSREKKERFSLILESASTNQTSMYLCASSFLITDTQYFGPGTRLTVL.